Below, 3 T cell receptor beta chains from the same sample are listed, as sequenced in a study of T cell responses to AZD1222 COVID-19 vaccine. Only in-frame clones appear in the TCRdb table, and some are missing; sequencing was by immunoSEQ multiplex PCR. The profile shows some 200,000 clones, roughly nine tenths of them singletons. Specimen: peripheral blood, collected 28 days after the second AZD1222 dose. The receptors were gathered from an adult who received the AZD1222 COVID-19 vaccine.

The chain is built from TRBV30 and TRBJ1-2; the D is unclear. There are 14 residues in the CDR3. V was pared by 1 base and J by 2 bases, with 11 bases between. The germline gives CDR1 GTSNPN, CDR2 SVGIG (reference sequence). CDR3 protein: CAWSGDMGNYGYTF. CDR3 nucleotide sequence: TGTGCCTGGAGTGGTGATATGGGAAACTATGGCTACACCTTC.

The genes are TRBV7-3 and TRBJ2-2; D is unresolved. V lost 0 bases and J 4 bases, leaving 6 bases between the germline ends. The CDR3 length is 14 residues. Germline V gene data show CDR1 as SGHTA and CDR2 as FQGTGA. CDR3 bases: TGTGCCAGCAGCTTAACACGGACCACCGGGGAGCTGTTTTTT. This encodes CASSLTRTTGELFF.

The chain joins TRBV7-8 to TRBJ2-2; possible D gene TRBD1, 6 bases. The CDR3 spans 13 residues. V was trimmed by 3 bases and J by 6 bases, leaving 8 bases between them. The V gene's germline CDR1 is SGHVS and CDR2 FQNEAQ. DNA of the CDR3: TGTGCCAGCAGCTTCACAGGGTCCGGGGAGCTGTTTTTT. It encodes CASSFTGSGELFF.